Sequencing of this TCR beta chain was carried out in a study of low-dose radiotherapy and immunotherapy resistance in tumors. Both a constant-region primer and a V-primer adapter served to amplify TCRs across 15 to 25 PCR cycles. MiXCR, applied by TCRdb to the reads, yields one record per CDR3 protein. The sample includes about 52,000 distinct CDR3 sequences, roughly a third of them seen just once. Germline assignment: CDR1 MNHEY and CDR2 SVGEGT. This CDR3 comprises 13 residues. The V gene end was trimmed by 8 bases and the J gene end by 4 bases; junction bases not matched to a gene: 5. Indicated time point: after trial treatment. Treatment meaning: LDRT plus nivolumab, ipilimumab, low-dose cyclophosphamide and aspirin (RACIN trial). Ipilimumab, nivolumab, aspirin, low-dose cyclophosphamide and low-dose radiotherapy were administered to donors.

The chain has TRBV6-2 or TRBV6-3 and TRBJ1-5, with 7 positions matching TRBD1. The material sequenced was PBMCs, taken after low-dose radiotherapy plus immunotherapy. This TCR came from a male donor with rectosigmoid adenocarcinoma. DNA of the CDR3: TGTGCCAGCTCCACGGGACAGAATCAGCCCCAGCATTTT. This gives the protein CASSTGQNQPQHF.